This T cell receptor (beta chain) was captured in a study of CXCR4 blockade with PD-1 therapy in pancreatic cancer. The protocol was immunoSEQ multiplex PCR, while the TCRdb copy is restricted to in-frame clones and leaves out a portion. The table has around 4,800 clones, 55% seen once. The ends were cut back, 3 bases at V and 4 bases at J, with 12 bases in the middle. The CDR3 covers 14 residues. The V gene's germline CDR1 is SGHNT and CDR2 YENEEA. The sequenced sample consisted of tumor tissue. The receptor was isolated from a human donor with pancreatic ductal adenocarcinoma. The chain is built from TRBV11-3 and TRBJ1-1; D is possibly TRBD1 (5 bases). CDR3 nucleotide sequence: TGTGCCAGCAGCTTGGATGTTCAGGGCACTGAAGCTTTCTTT. This codes for CASSLDVQGTEAFF.